This entry lists 10 T cell receptor beta chains sequenced from one sample in a study of PD-L1 blockade in urothelial cancer. The time point was: peripheral blood 6 weeks after treatment start. The repertoire was sequenced with immunoSEQ multiplex PCR; TCRdb's copy has only in-frame clones and lacks some. The data show 95,000 to 130,000 clones, roughly 91% seen once. The material sequenced was PBMCs, taken around atezolizumab (anti-PD-L1) treatment. The receptors originated from a man aged 55-75 years with urothelial cancer.

V is TRBV1 and J is TRBJ1-5; the D call TRBD1 from the table was never checked on the DNA. TRBV1 has pseudogene status. This CDR3 is 15 amino acids long. The CDR3 DNA sequence: TGCACCAGCAGCCGGTGGACAGGGGTGATTCAGCCCCAGCATTTT. Translation gives CTSSRWTGVIQPQHF.

J is TRBJ2-2 and V is TRBV11-2; 7 nucleotides align to TRBD2. CDR1 is SGHAT, CDR2 FQNNGV, per germline. This CDR3 region has 16 residues. With V trimmed by 5 bases and J by 3 bases, 9 bases remained unmatched. The CDR3: CASSPRWGGDTGELFF. The CDR3 DNA reads TGTGCCAGCAGCCCCCGGTGGGGGGGGGACACCGGGGAGCTGTTTTTT.

This sequence joins TRBV7-9 and TRBJ1-6; TRBD1 matches 7 bases. The V and J ends lost 4 bases and 9 bases, in that order; junction bases with no gene match: 6. This CDR3 is 14 amino acids long. Germline CDR1 SEHNR, CDR2 FQNEAQ (reference sequence). CDR3 amino acids: CASSSTGYGSPLHF. CDR3 nucleotides: TGTGCCAGCAGCTCGACAGGGTATGGTTCACCCCTCCACTTT.

This sequence joins TRBV6-1 and TRBJ1-5; TRBD1 agrees at 7 bases. The CDR3 is 15 amino acids. After removal of 7 bases from V and 2 bases from J, the junction contained 8 bases not matched to a gene. Germline V gene data show CDR1 as MNHNS and CDR2 as SASEGT. CDR3 in DNA: TGTGCCAGCAATCCACAGGGGCTGGGCAATCAGCCCCAGCATTTT. Amino acids: CASNPQGLGNQPQHF.

This clone has more than one count but fewer than ten. The chain uses TRBV5-6 and TRBJ1-2; 8 bases map to TRBD1. Trimming at V came to 4 bases and at J to 6 bases, leaving 8 bases not matched to a gene. Germline loops: CDR1 SGHDT, CDR2 YYEEEE. The CDR3 extends over 14 amino acids. This CDR3 is CASSIVGQGHGYTF. CDR3 nucleotide sequence: TGTGCCAGCAGCATCGTAGGACAGGGTCATGGCTACACCTTC.

V gene TRBV28 combines with J gene TRBJ2-7, with TRBD1 matching 9 bases. This CDR3 spans 12 amino acids. J gave up 11 bases and V 5 bases, and 7 bases lay outside the gene matches. The V gene's germline CDR1 is MDHEN and CDR2 SYDVKM. Here the CDR3 reads CASSPSTGGEYF. The DNA for the CDR3 is TGTGCCAGCAGTCCATCGACAGGGGGGGAGTACTTC.

This clone was detected only once. This sequence joins TRBV27 and TRBJ2-5; 8 positions match TRBD2. Per the germline V gene, CDR1 is MNHEY and CDR2 is SMNVEV (reference sequence). This CDR3 spans 16 amino acids. Trimming removed 6 bases from V and 0 bases from J; junction bases left unmatched: 9. This chain's CDR3 is CASSPGGGSDQETQYF. Here the CDR3 DNA reads TGTGCCAGCAGCCCGGGAGGGGGTTCGGACCAAGAGACCCAGTACTTC.

The chain is built from TRBV7-2 and TRBJ2-7; maybe TRBD2 (6 bases). V was cut by 7 bases and J by 8 bases, with 15 bases left in between. The CDR3 is 12 residues long. Germline CDR1 is SGHTA and CDR2 is FQGNSA. The CDR3 is CASTWLGGQQYF. As DNA, the CDR3 is TGTGCCAGCACCTGGCTGGGGGGACAGCAGTACTTC.

V gene TRBV5-1 combines with J gene TRBJ1-2, with TRBD1 identical over 9 bases. The CDR3 is 15 amino acids. Germline V gives CDR1 SGHRS, CDR2 YFSETQ. The trim removed 2 bases at V and 6 bases at J, leaving 8 bases unmatched. The CDR3 sequence: CASSFSGQGRDGYTF. The CDR3 region has the DNA TGCGCCAGCAGCTTCTCGGGACAGGGAAGAGATGGCTACACCTTC.

This chain uses TRBV2 with TRBJ2-7, with 8 bases aligning to TRBD2. Germline CDR1 SNHLY, CDR2 FYNNEI. This CDR3 is 13 amino acids long. J lost 6 bases, V lost 8 bases, and 9 bases had no gene match. CDR3 amino acids: CASLGLAGLEQYF. The CDR3 DNA is TGTGCCAGCCTCGGACTAGCTGGCCTCGAGCAGTACTTC. The full variable domain, in which reference TRBV2 and TRBJ2-7 provide the parts outside the CDR3, is EPEVTQTPSHQVTQMGQEVILRCVPISNHLYFYWYRQILGQKVEFLVSFYNNEISEKSEIFDDQFSVERPDGSNFTLKIRSTKLEDSAMYFCASLGLAGLEQYFGPGTRLTVT.